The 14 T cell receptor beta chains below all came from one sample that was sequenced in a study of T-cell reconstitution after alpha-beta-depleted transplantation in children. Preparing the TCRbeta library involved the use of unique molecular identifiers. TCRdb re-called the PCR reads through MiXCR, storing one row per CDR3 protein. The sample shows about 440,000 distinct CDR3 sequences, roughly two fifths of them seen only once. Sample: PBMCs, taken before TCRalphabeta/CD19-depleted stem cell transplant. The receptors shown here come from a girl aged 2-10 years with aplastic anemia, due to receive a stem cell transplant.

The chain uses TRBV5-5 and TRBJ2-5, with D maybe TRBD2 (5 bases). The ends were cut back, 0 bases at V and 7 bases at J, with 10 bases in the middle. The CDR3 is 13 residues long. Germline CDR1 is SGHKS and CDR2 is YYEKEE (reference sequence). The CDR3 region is CASSLEFSVTQYF. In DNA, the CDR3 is TGTGCCAGCAGCTTGGAGTTTAGCGTGACCCAGTACTTC. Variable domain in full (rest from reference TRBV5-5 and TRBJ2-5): DAGVTQSPTHLIKTRGQQVTLRCSPISGHKSVSWYQQVLGQGPQFIFQYYEKEERGRGNFPDRFSARQFPNYSSELNVNALLLGDSALYLCASSLEFSVTQYFGPGTRLLVL.

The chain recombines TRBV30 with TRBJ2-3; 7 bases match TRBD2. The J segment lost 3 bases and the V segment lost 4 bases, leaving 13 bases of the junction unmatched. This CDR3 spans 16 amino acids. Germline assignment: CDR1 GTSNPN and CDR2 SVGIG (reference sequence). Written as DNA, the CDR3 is TGTGCCTGGACCCCCTCACCAGCGGGGAGGACAGATACGCAGTATTTT. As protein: CAWTPSPAGRTDTQYF. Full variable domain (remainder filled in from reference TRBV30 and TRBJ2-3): SQTIHQWPATLVQPVGSPLSLECTVEGTSNPNLYWYRQAAGRGLQLLFYSVGIGQISSEVPQNLSASRPQDRQFILSSKKLLLSDSGFYLCAWTPSPAGRTDTQYFGPGTRLTVL.

The CDR3 DNA follows: TGTGCCAGCAGCTTAGAATATCGGGGGAGCTCCTACAATGAGCAGTTCTTC. Protein product: CASSLEYRGSSYNEQFF. This rearrangement joins TRBV7-6 to TRBJ2-1; D might be TRBD2 (6 bases). Germline loops: CDR1 SGHVS, CDR2 FNYEAQ. With 1 base removed from V and 0 bases from J, the gap between germline ends came to 13 bases. This CDR3 has 17 amino acids.

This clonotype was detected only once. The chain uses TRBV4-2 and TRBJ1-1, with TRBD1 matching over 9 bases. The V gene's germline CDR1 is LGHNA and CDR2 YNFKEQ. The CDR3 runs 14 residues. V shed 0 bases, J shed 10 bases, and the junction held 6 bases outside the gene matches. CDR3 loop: CASSQELTGGGAFF. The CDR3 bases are TGTGCCAGCAGCCAAGAGCTAACAGGGGGCGGAGCTTTCTTT.

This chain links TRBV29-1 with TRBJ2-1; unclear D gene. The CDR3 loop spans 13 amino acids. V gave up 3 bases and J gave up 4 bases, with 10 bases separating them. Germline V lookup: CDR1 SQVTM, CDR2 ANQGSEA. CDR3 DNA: TGCAGCGTTGAGAGCGCTATTTACAATGAGCAGTTCTTC. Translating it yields CSVESAIYNEQFF.

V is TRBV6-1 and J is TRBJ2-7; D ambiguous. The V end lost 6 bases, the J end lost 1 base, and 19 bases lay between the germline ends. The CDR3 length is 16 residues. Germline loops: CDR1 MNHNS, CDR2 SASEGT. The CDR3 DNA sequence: TGTGCCAGCAGCAATATTATGGCCACGACATCCTACGAGCAGTACTTC. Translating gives CASSNIMATTSYEQYF.

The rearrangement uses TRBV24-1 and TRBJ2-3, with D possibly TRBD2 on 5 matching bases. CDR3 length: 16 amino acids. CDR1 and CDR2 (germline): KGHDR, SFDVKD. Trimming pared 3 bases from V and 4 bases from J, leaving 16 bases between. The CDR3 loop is CATSDTRMAEADTQYF. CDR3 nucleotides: TGTGCCACCAGTGATACAAGGATGGCGGAGGCAGATACGCAGTATTTT.

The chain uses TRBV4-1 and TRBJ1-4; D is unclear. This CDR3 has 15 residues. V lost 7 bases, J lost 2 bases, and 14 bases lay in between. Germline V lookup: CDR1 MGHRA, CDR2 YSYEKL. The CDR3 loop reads CASKPTGPTNEKLFF. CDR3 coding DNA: TGCGCCAGCAAGCCCACGGGCCCCACTAATGAAAAACTGTTTTTT.

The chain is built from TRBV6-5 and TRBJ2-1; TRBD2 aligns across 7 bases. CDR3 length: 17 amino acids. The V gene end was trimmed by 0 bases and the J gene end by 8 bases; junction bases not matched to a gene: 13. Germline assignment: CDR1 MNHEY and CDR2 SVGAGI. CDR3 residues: CASSYSIMSSGRDEQFF. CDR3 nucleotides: TGTGCCAGCAGTTACTCGATAATGAGTTCGGGGAGGGATGAGCAGTTCTTC.

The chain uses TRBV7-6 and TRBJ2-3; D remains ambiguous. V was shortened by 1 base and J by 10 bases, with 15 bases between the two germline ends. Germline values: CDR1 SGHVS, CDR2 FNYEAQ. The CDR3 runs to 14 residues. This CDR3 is CASSLEDGPKAQYF. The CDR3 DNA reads TGTGCCAGCAGCTTAGAAGACGGTCCTAAGGCGCAGTATTTT.

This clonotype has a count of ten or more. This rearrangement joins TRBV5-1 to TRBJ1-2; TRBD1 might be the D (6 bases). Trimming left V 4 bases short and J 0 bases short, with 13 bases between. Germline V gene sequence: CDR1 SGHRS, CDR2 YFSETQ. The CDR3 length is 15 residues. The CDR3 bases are TGCGCCAGCAGCCTATCCGGGACAACTAACTATGGCTACACCTTC. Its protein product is CASSLSGTTNYGYTF. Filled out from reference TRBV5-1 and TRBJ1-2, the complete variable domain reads KAGVTQTPRYLIKTRGQQVTLSCSPISGHRSVSWYQQTPGQGLQFLFEYFSETQRNKGNFPGRFSGRQFSNSRSEMNVSTLELGDSALYLCASSLSGTTNYGYTFGSGTRLTVV.

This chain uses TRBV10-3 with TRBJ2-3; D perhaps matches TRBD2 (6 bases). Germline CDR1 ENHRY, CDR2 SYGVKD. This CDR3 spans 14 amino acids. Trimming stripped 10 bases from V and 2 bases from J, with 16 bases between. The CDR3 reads CATQDGSPTDTQYF. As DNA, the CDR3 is TGTGCCACCCAGGACGGGAGCCCCACAGATACGCAGTATTTT.

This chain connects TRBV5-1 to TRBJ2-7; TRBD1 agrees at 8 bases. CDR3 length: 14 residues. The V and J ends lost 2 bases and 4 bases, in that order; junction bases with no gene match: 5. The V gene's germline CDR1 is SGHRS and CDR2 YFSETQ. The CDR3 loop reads CASSFSGGGYEQYF. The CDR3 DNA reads TGCGCCAGCAGCTTTTCAGGGGGCGGATACGAGCAGTACTTC.

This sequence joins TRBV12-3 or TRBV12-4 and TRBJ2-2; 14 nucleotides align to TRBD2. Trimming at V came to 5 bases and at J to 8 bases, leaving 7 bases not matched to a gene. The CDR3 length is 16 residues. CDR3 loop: CASSAGTSGRRGELFF. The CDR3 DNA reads TGTGCCAGCAGTGCCGGGACTAGCGGGAGAAGGGGGGAGCTGTTTTTT.